A single sample gave rise to the 10 T cell receptor beta chains below, sequenced in a study of shared clonotypes between healthy human individuals. The method was immunoSEQ multiplex PCR; TCRdb's version includes in-frame clones alone and lacks a portion of them. The data show 550,000 to 850,000 clones, roughly 72% seen once. Specimen: memory CD4+ T cells sorted from blood. Subset specified: CD45RA-negative fraction. These receptors all come from a woman aged 30 to 39 in good health.

The CDR3 nucleotides read TGTGCCAGCAGCTTACGGACAGGGTGGGACCAAGAGACCCAGTACTTC. It yields the protein CASSLRTGWDQETQYF. The chain is built from TRBV7-3 and TRBJ2-5, with 8 bases aligning to TRBD1. The germline V gene has CDR1 SGHTA and CDR2 FQGTGA. This CDR3 is 16 amino acids long. The V and J ends lost 2 bases and 0 bases, in that order; junction bases with no gene match: 5. The variable domain in full, with the rest retrieved from reference TRBV7-3 and TRBJ2-5, is GAGVSQTPSNKVTEKGKYVELRCDPISGHTALYWYRQSLGQGPEFLIYFQGTGAADDSGLPNDRFFAVRPEGSVSTLKIQRTERGDSAVYLCASSLRTGWDQETQYFGPGTRLLVL.

This clone was found many times. The identical CDR3 is also encoded by other nucleotide sequences in the sample. This rearrangement joins TRBV6-1 to TRBJ1-5, with D maybe TRBD1 (5 bases). Germline CDR1 is MNHNS and CDR2 is SASEGT. V was trimmed by 6 bases and J by 5 bases, leaving 11 bases between them. This CDR3 has 13 amino acids. Here the CDR3 DNA reads TGTGCCAGCAGCCAGACAGAAGATCAGCCCCAGCATTTT. Encoded protein: CASSQTEDQPQHF.

The chain links TRBV5-1 to TRBJ2-7; 8 positions match TRBD2. Trimming removed 0 bases from V and 6 bases from J; junction bases left unmatched: 11. Looked up from germline, CDR1 is SGHRS and CDR2 is YFSETQ. The length of the CDR3 is 16 residues. CDR3 sequence (DNA): TGCGCCAGCAGCTTGGAAGCACTAGCGGATGGGCGCGAGCAGTACTTC. It is translated as CASSLEALADGREQYF.

This chain connects TRBV18 to TRBJ2-7; 7 bases are shared with TRBD1. CDR1 is KGHSH, CDR2 LQKENI, per germline. The length of the CDR3 is 14 residues. J was trimmed by 4 bases and V by 4 bases; bases with no gene match: 7. CDR3: CASSRDRLFYEQYF. CDR3 bases: TGTGCCAGCTCACGGGACAGACTCTTTTACGAGCAGTACTTC.

The gene calls are TRBV7-2 and TRBJ2-3, with TRBD2 matching over 10 bases. Looked up from germline, CDR1 is SGHTA and CDR2 is FQGNSA. The CDR3 extends over 18 amino acids. The ends lost 4 bases at V and 4 bases at J; junction bases unmatched: 14. CDR3 in DNA: TGTGCCAGCAGCTCCCTAGCGGGAGCCCTTGGAGGGGCAGATACGCAGTATTTT. Its protein is CASSSLAGALGGADTQYF.

J is TRBJ2-5 and V is TRBV7-9, with D possibly being TRBD2 (5 bases). The ends were cut back, 1 base at V and 5 bases at J, with 11 bases in the middle. The CDR3 is made up of 14 amino acids. CDR1 SEHNR and CDR2 FQNEAQ come from the germline V gene (reference sequence). Here the CDR3 reads CASSLEPGRETQYF. CDR3 in DNA: TGTGCCAGCAGCTTAGAACCGGGAAGGGAGACCCAGTACTTC.

Points on this clone: Other DNA sequences of this sample code for an identical CDR3. This chain connects TRBV10-1 to TRBJ2-7; 9 nucleotides line up with TRBD1. The germline V gene encodes CDR1 WNHNN and CDR2 SYGVQD (reference sequence). Trimming removed 8 bases from V and 1 base from J; junction bases left unmatched: 0. This CDR3 is 12 amino acids long. As DNA, the CDR3 is TGCGCCAGCGGACAGGGGTCCTACGAGCAGTACTTC. Amino acids: CASGQGSYEQYF.

This clone was picked up a small number of times. The rearrangement links TRBV15 to TRBJ2-1, with 8 bases aligning to TRBD1. The J segment lost 7 bases and the V segment lost 3 bases, leaving 11 bases of the junction unmatched. Per the germline V gene, CDR1 is LNHNV and CDR2 is YYDKDF (reference sequence). The CDR3 length is 16 residues. CDR3 sequence reads: CATSRKAGGAGNEQFF. The CDR3 coding sequence is TGTGCCACCAGCAGGAAGGCAGGGGGCGCAGGAAATGAGCAGTTCTTC. The full variable domain, completed using reference TRBV15 and TRBJ2-1, is DAMVIQNPRYQVTQFGKPVTLSCSQTLNHNVMYWYQQKSSQAPKLLFHYYDKDFNNEADTPDNFQSRRPNTSFCFLDIRSPGLGDTAMYLCATSRKAGGAGNEQFFGPGTRLTVL.

This clone was observed a few times. The V call is TRBV19, the J call TRBJ2-3; 7 positions agree with TRBD2. The germline V gene has CDR1 LNHDA and CDR2 SQIVND (reference sequence). Unmatched junction bases numbered 4, after V lost 6 bases and J lost 4 bases. This CDR3 is built from 13 residues. In DNA, the CDR3 is TGTGCCAGTAGCTACGGACTAGCAGATACGCAGTATTTT. As protein: CASSYGLADTQYF.

The chain links TRBV18 to TRBJ2-7; possible D gene TRBD2, 6 bases. Trimming pared 0 bases from V and 2 bases from J, leaving 17 bases between. This CDR3 region has 17 residues. Per the germline V gene, CDR1 is KGHSH and CDR2 is LQKENI. CDR3 sequence reads: CASSPPVIPGGTYEQYF. DNA of the CDR3: TGTGCCAGCTCACCACCGGTGATCCCCGGGGGAACCTACGAGCAGTACTTC.